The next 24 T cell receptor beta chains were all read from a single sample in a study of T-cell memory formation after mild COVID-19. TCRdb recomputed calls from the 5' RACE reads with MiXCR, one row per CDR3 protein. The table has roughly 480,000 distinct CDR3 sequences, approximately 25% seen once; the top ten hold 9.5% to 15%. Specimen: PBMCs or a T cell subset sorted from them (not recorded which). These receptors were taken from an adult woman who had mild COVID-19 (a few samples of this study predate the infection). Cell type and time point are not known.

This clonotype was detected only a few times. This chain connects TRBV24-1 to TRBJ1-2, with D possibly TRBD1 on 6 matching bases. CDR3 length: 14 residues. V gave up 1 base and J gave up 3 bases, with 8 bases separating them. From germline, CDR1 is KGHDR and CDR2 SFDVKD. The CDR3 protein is CATSDFPGDYGYTF. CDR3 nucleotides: TGTGCCACCAGTGATTTCCCAGGGGACTATGGCTACACCTTC.

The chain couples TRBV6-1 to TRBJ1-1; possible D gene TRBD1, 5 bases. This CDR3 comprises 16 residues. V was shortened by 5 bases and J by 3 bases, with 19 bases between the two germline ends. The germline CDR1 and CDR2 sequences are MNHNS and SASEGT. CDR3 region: CASSKPISQAHTEAFF. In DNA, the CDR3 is TGTGCCAGCAGTAAACCGATATCACAGGCTCACACTGAAGCTTTCTTT.

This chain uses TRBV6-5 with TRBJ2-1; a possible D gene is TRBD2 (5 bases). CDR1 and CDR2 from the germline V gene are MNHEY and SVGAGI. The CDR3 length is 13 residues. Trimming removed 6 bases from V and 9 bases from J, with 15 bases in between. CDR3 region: CASSPTRMGEQFF. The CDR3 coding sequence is TGTGCCAGCAGCCCTACTAGGATGGGTGAGCAGTTCTTC.

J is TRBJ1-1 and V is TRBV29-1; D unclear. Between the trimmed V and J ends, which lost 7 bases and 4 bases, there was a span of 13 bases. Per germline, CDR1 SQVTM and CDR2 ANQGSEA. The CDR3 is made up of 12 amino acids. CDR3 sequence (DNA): TGCAGCGCCTCCCAGAGGGCCACTGAAGCTTTCTTT. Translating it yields CSASQRATEAFF.

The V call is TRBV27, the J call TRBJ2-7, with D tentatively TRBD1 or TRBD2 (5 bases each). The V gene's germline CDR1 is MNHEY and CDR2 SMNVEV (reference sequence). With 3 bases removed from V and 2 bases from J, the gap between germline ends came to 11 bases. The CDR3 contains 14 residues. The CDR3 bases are TGTGCCAGCAGTTTGGGGACGGAAGCCTACGAGCAGTACTTC. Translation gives CASSLGTEAYEQYF.

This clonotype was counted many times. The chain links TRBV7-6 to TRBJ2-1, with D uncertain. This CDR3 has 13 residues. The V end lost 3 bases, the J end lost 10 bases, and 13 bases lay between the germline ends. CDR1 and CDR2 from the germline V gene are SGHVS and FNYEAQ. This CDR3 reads CASSFTLPGEQFF. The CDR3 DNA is TGTGCCAGCAGCTTTACTTTGCCAGGCGAGCAGTTCTTC.

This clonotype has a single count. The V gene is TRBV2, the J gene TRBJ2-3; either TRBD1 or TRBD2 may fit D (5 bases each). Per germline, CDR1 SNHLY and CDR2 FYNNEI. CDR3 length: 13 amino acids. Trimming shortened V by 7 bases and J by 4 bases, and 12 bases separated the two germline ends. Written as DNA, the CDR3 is TGTGCCAGCAACGAGGGGTCCCCAGATACGCAGTATTTT. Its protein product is CASNEGSPDTQYF.

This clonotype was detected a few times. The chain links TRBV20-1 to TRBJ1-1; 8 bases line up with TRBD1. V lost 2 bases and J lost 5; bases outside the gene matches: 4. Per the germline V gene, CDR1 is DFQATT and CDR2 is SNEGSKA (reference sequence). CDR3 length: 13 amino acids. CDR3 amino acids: CSARSRGHTEAFF. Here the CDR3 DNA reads TGCAGTGCTAGAAGCAGGGGGCATACTGAAGCTTTCTTT.

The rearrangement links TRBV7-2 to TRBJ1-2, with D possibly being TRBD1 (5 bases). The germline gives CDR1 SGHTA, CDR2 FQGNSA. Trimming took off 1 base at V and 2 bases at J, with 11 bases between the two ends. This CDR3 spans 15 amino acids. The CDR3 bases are TGTGCCAGCAGCTTAGGGGGACCGCTAAACTATGGCTACACCTTC. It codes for CASSLGGPLNYGYTF. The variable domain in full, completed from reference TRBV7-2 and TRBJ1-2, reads GAGVSQSPSNKVTEKGKDVELRCDPISGHTALYWYRQSLGQGLEFLIYFQGNSAPDKSGLPSDRFSAERTGGSVSTLTIQRTQQEDSAVYLCASSLGGPLNYGYTFGSGTRLTVV.

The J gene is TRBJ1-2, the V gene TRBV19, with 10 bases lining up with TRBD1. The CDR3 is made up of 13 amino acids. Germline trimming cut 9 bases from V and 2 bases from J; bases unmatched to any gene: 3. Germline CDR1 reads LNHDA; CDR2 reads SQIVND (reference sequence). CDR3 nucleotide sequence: TGTGCCAGCCGGGGACAGGGGAACTATGGCTACACCTTC. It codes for CASRGQGNYGYTF.

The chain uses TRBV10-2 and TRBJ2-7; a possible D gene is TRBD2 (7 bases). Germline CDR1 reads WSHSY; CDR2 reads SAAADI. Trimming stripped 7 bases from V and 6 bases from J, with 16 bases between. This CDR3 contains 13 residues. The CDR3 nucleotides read TGCGCCAGCAAGGGCGGGGGCGCGTCCGAGCAGTACTTC. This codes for CASKGGGASEQYF.

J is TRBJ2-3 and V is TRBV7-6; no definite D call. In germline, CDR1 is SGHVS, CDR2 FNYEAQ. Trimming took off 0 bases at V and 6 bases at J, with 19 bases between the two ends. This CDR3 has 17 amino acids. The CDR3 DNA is TGTGCCAGCAGCTTAGCGCCCCCGGAGCCTATCGGGGATACGCAGTATTTT. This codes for CASSLAPPEPIGDTQYF.

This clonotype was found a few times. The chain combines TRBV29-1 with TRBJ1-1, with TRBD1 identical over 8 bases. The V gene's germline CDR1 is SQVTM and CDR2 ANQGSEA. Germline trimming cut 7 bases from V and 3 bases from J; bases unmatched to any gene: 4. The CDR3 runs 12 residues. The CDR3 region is CSGGQGDTEAFF. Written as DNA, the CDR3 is TGCAGCGGTGGACAGGGAGACACTGAAGCTTTCTTT.

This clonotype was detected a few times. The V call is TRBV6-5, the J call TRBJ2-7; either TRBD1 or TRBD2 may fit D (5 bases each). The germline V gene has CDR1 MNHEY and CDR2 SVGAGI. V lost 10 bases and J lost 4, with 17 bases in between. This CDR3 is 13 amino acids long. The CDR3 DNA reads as TGTGCCACCTACACGGGGTCAGGGTACGAGCAGTACTTC. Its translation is CATYTGSGYEQYF.

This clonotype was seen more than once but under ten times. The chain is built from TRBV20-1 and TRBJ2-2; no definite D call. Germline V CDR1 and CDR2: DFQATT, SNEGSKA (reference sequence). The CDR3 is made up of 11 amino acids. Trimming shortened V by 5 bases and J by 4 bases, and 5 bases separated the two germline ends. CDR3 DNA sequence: TGCAGTGCTCCCTCCACCGGGGAGCTGTTTTTT. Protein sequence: CSAPSTGELFF.

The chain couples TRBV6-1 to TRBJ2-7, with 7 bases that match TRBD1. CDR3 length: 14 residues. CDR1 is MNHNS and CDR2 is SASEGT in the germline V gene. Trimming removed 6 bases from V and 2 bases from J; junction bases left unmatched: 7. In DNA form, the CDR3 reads TGTGCCAGCAGACAGACAGGGTTGGCCTACGAGCAGTACTTC. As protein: CASRQTGLAYEQYF.

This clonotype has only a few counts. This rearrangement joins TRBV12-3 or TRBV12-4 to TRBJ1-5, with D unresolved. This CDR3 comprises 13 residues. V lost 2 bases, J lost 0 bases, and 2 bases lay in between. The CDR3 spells CASSLFSNQPQHF. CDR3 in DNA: TGTGCCAGCAGTTTATTTAGCAATCAGCCCCAGCATTTT.

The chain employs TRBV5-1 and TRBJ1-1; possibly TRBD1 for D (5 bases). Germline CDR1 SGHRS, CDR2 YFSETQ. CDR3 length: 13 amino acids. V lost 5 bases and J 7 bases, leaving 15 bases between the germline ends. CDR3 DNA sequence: TGCGCCAGCAGTCCCCGGGGGACTCTTGAAGCTTTCTTT. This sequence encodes CASSPRGTLEAFF.

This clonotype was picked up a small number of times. This CDR3 is CASSPPGPGLYEQYF. CDR3 in DNA: TGTGCCAGCAGTCCCCCCGGGCCAGGGCTCTACGAGCAGTACTTC. The chain recombines TRBV12-3 or TRBV12-4 with TRBJ2-7, with a weak D call TRBD1 (5 bases). This CDR3 is 15 amino acids long. Trimming left V 5 bases short and J 3 bases short, with 17 bases between.

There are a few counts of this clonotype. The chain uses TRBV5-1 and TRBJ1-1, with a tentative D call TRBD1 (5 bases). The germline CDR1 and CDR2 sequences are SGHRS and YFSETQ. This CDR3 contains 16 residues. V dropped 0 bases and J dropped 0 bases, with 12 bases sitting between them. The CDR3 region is CASSLAQGKVNTEAFF. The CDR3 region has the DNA TGCGCCAGCAGCTTGGCTCAGGGTAAGGTGAACACTGAAGCTTTCTTT.

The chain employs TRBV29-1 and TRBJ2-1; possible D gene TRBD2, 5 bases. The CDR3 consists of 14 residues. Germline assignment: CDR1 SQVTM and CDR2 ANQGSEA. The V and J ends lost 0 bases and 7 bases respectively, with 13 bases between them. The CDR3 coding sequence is TGCAGCGTTGAAGAAAAGTTACTAGGTAATGAGCAGTTCTTC. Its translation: CSVEEKLLGNEQFF.

The CDR3 sequence is CASSSKASFDTEAFF. The CDR3 region has the DNA TGCGCCAGCAGCTCGAAGGCGTCTTTTGACACTGAAGCTTTCTTT. The chain is built from TRBV5-1 and TRBJ1-1; D is unclear. The germline V gene encodes CDR1 SGHRS and CDR2 YFSETQ. The germline V and J ends were trimmed by 3 bases and 3 bases, with 15 bases remaining between them. The CDR3 covers 15 residues.

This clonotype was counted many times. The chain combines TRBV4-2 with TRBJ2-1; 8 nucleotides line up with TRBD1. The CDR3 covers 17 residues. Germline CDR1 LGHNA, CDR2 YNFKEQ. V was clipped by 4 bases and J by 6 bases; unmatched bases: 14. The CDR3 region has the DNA TGTGCCAGCAGCCTAACCGCACAGGGGGTTTGGGGCAATGAGCAGTTCTTC. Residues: CASSLTAQGVWGNEQFF.

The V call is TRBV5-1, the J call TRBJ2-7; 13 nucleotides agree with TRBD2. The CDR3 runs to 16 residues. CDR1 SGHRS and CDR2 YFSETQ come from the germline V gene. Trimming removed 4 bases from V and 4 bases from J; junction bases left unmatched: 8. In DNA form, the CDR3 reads TGCGCCAGCAGCCCGCAACTAGCGGGGGGGCCATACGAGCAGTACTTC. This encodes CASSPQLAGGPYEQYF. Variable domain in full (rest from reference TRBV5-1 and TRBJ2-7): KAGVTQTPRYLIKTRGQQVTLSCSPISGHRSVSWYQQTPGQGLQFLFEYFSETQRNKGNFPGRFSGRQFSNSRSEMNVSTLELGDSALYLCASSPQLAGGPYEQYFGPGTRLTVT.